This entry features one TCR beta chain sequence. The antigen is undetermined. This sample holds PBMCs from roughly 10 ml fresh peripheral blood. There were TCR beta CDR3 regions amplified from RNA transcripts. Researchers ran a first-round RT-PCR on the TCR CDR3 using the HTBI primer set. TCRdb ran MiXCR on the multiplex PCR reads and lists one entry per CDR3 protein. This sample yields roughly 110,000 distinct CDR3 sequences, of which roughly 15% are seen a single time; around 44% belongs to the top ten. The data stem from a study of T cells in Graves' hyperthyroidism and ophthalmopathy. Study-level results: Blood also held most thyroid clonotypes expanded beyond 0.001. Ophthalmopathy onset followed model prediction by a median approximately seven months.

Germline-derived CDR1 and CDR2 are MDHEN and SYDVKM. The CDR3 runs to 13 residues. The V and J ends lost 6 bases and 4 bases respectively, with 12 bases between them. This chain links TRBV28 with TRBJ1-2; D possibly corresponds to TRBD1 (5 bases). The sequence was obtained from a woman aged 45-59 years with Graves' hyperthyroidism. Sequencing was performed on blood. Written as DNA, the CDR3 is TGTGCCAGCAGCATAGGGACCGGCTATGGCTACACCTTC. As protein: CASSIGTGYGYTF.